Below are 5 T cell receptor beta chains sequenced from a single sample in a study of T cells after somatic rescue of genetic block. The method was immunoSEQ multiplex PCR; TCRdb's version includes in-frame clones alone and lacks a portion of them. In the table there are 13,000 to 15,000 clones, approximately 71% of which are singletons. Material: peripheral blood mononuclear cells (PBMCs). The receptor set was obtained from a man aged 18-30 years.

The V call is TRBV29-1, the J call TRBJ1-2; D is perhaps TRBD1 (5 bases). V was cut by 7 bases and J by 0 bases, with 12 bases left in between. Germline V gene sequence: CDR1 SQVTM, CDR2 ANQGSEA. This CDR3 comprises 13 residues. CDR3 in DNA: TGCAGCGCACTGGGACCGTCTAACTATGGCTACACCTTC. It encodes CSALGPSNYGYTF.

The chain is built from TRBV10-3 and TRBJ2-1, with 9 bases fitting TRBD1. The CDR3 sequence is 14 residues long. Trimming cost V 6 bases and J 8 bases; bases outside gene matches: 8. Germline CDR1 and CDR2: ENHRY and SYGVKD. CDR3 nucleotide sequence: TGTGCCATCAGCGCGGGACAGGGTTCGGATGAGCAGTTCTTC. Translated: CAISAGQGSDEQFF.

The chain has TRBV27 and TRBJ2-7; D possibly uses TRBD1 or TRBD2 (5 bases each). Germline V gene sequence: CDR1 MNHEY, CDR2 SMNVEV (reference sequence). The CDR3 totals 14 residues. Trimming pared 4 bases from V and 2 bases from J, leaving 12 bases between. Here the CDR3 reads CASSSRGRAYEQYF. Written as DNA, the CDR3 is TGTGCCAGCAGTTCTCGGGGCAGAGCCTACGAGCAGTACTTC.

This clone occurred a few times. The rearrangement links TRBV6-6 to TRBJ2-6; D might be TRBD1 (5 bases). Germline V lookup: CDR1 MNHNY, CDR2 SVGAGI (reference sequence). The CDR3 covers 16 residues. Between the trimmed V and J ends, which lost 4 bases and 0 bases, there was a span of 10 bases. The CDR3 coding sequence is TGTGCCAGCAGTTTTGACAGAAGCTCTGGGGCCAACGTCCTGACTTTC. It specifies CASSFDRSSGANVLTF.

This rearrangement joins TRBV7-9 to TRBJ2-1, with D possibly called TRBD1 or TRBD2 (5 bases each). CDR1 is SEHNR, CDR2 FQNEAQ, per germline (reference sequence). The V and J ends lost 0 bases and 5 bases respectively, with 11 bases between them. There are 15 residues in the CDR3. The DNA for the CDR3 is TGTGCCAGCAGCTTAGCGGGGGTAGGTGACAATGAGCAGTTCTTC. Protein sequence: CASSLAGVGDNEQFF. The full variable domain, with the rest looked up from reference TRBV7-9 and TRBJ2-1, is DTGVSQNPRHKITKRGQNVTFRCDPISEHNRLYWYRQTLGQGPEFLTYFQNEAQLEKSRLLSDRFSAERPKGSFSTLEIQRTEQGDSAMYLCASSLAGVGDNEQFFGPGTRLTVL.